This TCR beta chain is drawn from a study of graft-versus-host responses after intestinal transplantation. General study results and limits: Allografts of patients with graft-donor T cell macrochimerism showed high graft-versus-host to host-versus-graft clone ratios.

CDR1 and CDR2 (germline): MGHRA, YSYEKL. The CDR3 has 13 amino acids. Trimming left V 6 bases short and J 2 bases short, with 9 bases between. TCRdb keeps only in-frame clones here, not all; method: immunoSEQ multiplex PCR. The sample holds tens of thousands of clones; about 89% are singletons and the top ten take approximately 2.2%. As for this clone: The antigen is undetermined.

This sequence was found in a human patient who received an intestinal transplant, so some T cells may come from the graft donor. V and J are TRBV4-1 and TRBJ2-3; no definite D call. Sequences were derived from PBMCs, sampled roughly 300 days after intestinal transplant. The CDR3 region is CASRPENTDTQYF. CDR3 nucleotide sequence: TGCGCCAGCAGACCCGAGAACACAGATACGCAGTATTTT.